This T cell receptor (beta chain) was observed in a study of blood T cell repertoires in COVID-19. Background on the study: Whether acute or convalescent, the COVID-19 samples came from the United States, Italy and Spain. PBMCs, B-cell-depleted T cells, or T cells provided the cDNA or gDNA that made up the material.

V shed 5 bases and J 7 bases; nucleotides not matched to a gene: 9. This CDR3 has 15 amino acids. Germline CDR1 is SGHVS and CDR2 is FQNEAQ. Study processing details: Cell counts per sample came from amplifying reference gene primers. Using immunoSEQ multiplex PCR, the repertoire was profiled, and TCRdb retains in-frame clones only, with some absent. The V and J calls and clone size come from that table; D and trimming were worked out from the DNA. This table holds 85,000 to 100,000 clones, around 86% found once. Sample: peripheral blood. The genes are TRBV7-8 and TRBJ1-5; 9 bases are a match to TRBD1. The receptor was derived from a man aged 55-75 years with acute or convalescent COVID-19. The CDR3 protein is CASSPGTGQEQPQHF. The CDR3 DNA reads as TGTGCCAGCAGCCCAGGGACAGGGCAGGAACAGCCCCAGCATTTT.